The 19 T cell receptor beta chains given below trace back to one sample, sequenced in a study of T cell responses to AZD1222 COVID-19 vaccine. Profiling relied on immunoSEQ multiplex PCR, and the TCRdb table lists in-frame clones only, not all of them. This sample has some 110,000 clones, with roughly 91% found just once. The input for sequencing was peripheral blood, taken 28 days after the second AZD1222 dose. These receptors were obtained from an adult who received the AZD1222 COVID-19 vaccine.

V and J are TRBV9 and TRBJ2-1, with TRBD2 matching over 9 bases. Per the germline V gene, CDR1 is SGDLS and CDR2 is YYNGEE. J was trimmed by 3 bases and V by 0 bases; bases with no gene match: 10. The CDR3 is made up of 18 amino acids. The CDR3 loop is CASSVVGSGGIIYNEQFF. In DNA form, the CDR3 reads TGTGCCAGCAGCGTAGTTGGTAGCGGGGGAATAATCTACAATGAGCAGTTCTTC.

The rearrangement links TRBV18 to TRBJ2-2; no definite D call. CDR1 KGHSH and CDR2 LQKENI come from the germline V gene. V was pared by 5 bases and J by 5 bases, with 9 bases between. There are 13 residues in the CDR3. The chain's CDR3 is CASSNLGTGELFF. CDR3 sequence (DNA): TGTGCCAGCTCAAACTTGGGGACCGGGGAGCTGTTTTTT.

V gene TRBV6-1 combines with J gene TRBJ1-4; D unresolved. Trimming pared 1 base from V and 3 bases from J, leaving 6 bases between. This CDR3 is built from 14 residues. Germline loops: CDR1 MNHNS, CDR2 SASEGT. This CDR3 reads CASSEGRSNEKLFF. Written as DNA, the CDR3 is TGTGCCAGCAGTGAAGGGAGGTCTAATGAAAAACTGTTTTTT.

The rearrangement joins TRBV9 to TRBJ1-5; 8 bases map to TRBD1. In germline, CDR1 is SGDLS, CDR2 YYNGEE. With 4 bases clipped from V and 2 bases from J, the junction kept 2 bases outside the gene matches. The CDR3 consists of 14 residues. CDR3 in amino acids: CASSPDRGNQPQHF. Here the CDR3 DNA reads TGTGCCAGCAGCCCGGACAGGGGCAATCAGCCCCAGCATTTT.

V usage is TRBV15 and J usage is TRBJ1-5; D remains ambiguous. Between the trimmed V and J ends, which lost 1 base and 11 bases, there was a span of 24 bases. The CDR3 contains 17 residues. Germline V lookup: CDR1 LNHNV, CDR2 YYDKDF (reference sequence). The CDR3 loop is CATSRVGYQGDILAQHF. DNA of the CDR3: TGTGCCACCAGCAGAGTGGGGTACCAAGGAGATATATTGGCCCAGCATTTT.

The chain recombines TRBV3-1 (or the pseudogene TRBV3-2) with TRBJ2-1; maybe TRBD1 (6 bases). This CDR3 region has 14 residues. V was cut by 0 bases and J by 6 bases, with 9 bases left in between. Germline V gene lookup returns CDR1 LGHDT and CDR2 YNNKEL (reference sequence). CDR3 in DNA: TGTGCCAGCAGCCAAGACAGGGGCAGCAATGAGCAGTTCTTC. Amino acids: CASSQDRGSNEQFF.

In its sample, this clone was seen a few times. The V and J genes are TRBV2 and TRBJ1-4, with D possibly being TRBD1 (6 bases). The CDR3 has 15 residues. Trimming pared 6 bases from V and 7 bases from J, leaving 18 bases between. Germline V gives CDR1 SNHLY, CDR2 FYNNEI. CDR3 sequence reads: CASRRDTSDSEKLFF. The CDR3, as DNA: TGTGCCAGCAGGAGGGACACCTCGGATAGTGAAAAACTGTTTTTT.

The chain uses TRBV19 and TRBJ1-2; 7 nucleotides match TRBD1. Losses at the gene ends were 3 bases for V and 7 bases for J; bases not matched to a gene: 5. The CDR3 covers 13 residues. Germline V gene sequence: CDR1 LNHDA, CDR2 SQIVND (reference sequence). The CDR3 reads CASSMKTGSGYTF. The CDR3 DNA sequence: TGTGCCAGTAGTATGAAGACAGGGTCTGGCTACACCTTC.

This clone showed up just once. The chain recombines TRBV7-2 with TRBJ2-7; 8 bases are a match to TRBD2. In germline, CDR1 is SGHTA, CDR2 FQGNSA. This CDR3 is 14 amino acids long. Trimming at V came to 1 base and at J to 4 bases, leaving 3 bases not matched to a gene. The DNA of the CDR3 is TGTGCCAGCAGCTTAGTAGCGGGGACGTACGAGCAGTACTTC. Protein: CASSLVAGTYEQYF.

The V gene is TRBV19, the J gene TRBJ1-6; a weak D match, TRBD1 (5 bases). This CDR3 contains 17 residues. V was clipped by 7 bases and J by 0 bases, with 16 bases between them. Looked up from germline, CDR1 is LNHDA and CDR2 is SQIVND (reference sequence). DNA for the CDR3: TGTGCCAGTACTCTGATCGGGGCCAGCTCCTATAATTCACCCCTCCACTTT. It translates to CASTLIGASSYNSPLHF.

In this sample, this clone turned up once. The V and J genes are TRBV7-8 and TRBJ2-3, with no clear D. CDR1 and CDR2 (germline): SGHVS, FQNEAQ. Trimming took 1 base from V and 4 from J, leaving 9 bases between them. The CDR3 covers 14 residues. The CDR3, as DNA: TGTGCCAGCAGCTTAGATGGGCGTCCAGATACGCAGTATTTT. This gives the protein CASSLDGRPDTQYF.

The chain combines TRBV21-1 with TRBJ2-2; the DNA was not compared with TRBD1, the D call given in the table. TRBV21-1 is tagged as a pseudogene. The CDR3 contains 20 residues. The CDR3 spells CASSKPTGPPGQKNTGELFF. DNA for the CDR3: TGTGCCAGCAGCAAACCCACAGGTCCTCCGGGACAGAAGAACACCGGGGAGCTGTTTTTT.

V and J are TRBV2 and TRBJ2-3; no definite D call. The CDR3 contains 14 residues. The ends were cut back, 3 bases at V and 4 bases at J, with 11 bases in the middle. Germline lookup yields CDR1 SNHLY and CDR2 FYNNEI. DNA of the CDR3: TGTGCCAGCAGTGAGGGGTTTTTCTCAGATACGCAGTATTTT. It specifies CASSEGFFSDTQYF.

The V call is TRBV7-3, the J call TRBJ2-7, with D unresolved. Trimming took off 10 bases at V and 2 bases at J, with 12 bases between the two ends. Germline V gene data show CDR1 as SGHTA and CDR2 as FQGTGA. The CDR3 has 12 residues. CDR3 residues: CAIGRRAYEQYF. The CDR3 DNA reads as TGTGCCATCGGACGTCGGGCCTACGAGCAGTACTTC. Combining the CDR3 with reference TRBV7-3 and TRBJ2-7 gives the whole variable domain GAGVSQTPSNKVTEKGKYVELRCDPISGHTALYWYRQSLGQGPEFLIYFQGTGAADDSGLPNDRFFAVRPEGSVSTLKIQRTERGDSAVYLCAIGRRAYEQYFGPGTRLTVT.

The V and J genes are TRBV3-1 (or the pseudogene TRBV3-2) and TRBJ1-2; the D is unclear. Germline V gene data show CDR1 as LGHDT and CDR2 as YNNKEL (reference sequence). The CDR3 is 15 amino acids. The V gene lost 0 bases and the J gene lost 4 bases, with 12 bases spanning the gap. The CDR3 DNA sequence: TGTGCCAGCAGCCAAGATGTGCCAGCCTCCTATGGCTACACCTTC. It yields the protein CASSQDVPASYGYTF.

This clone occurred a few times. The gene calls are TRBV10-1 and TRBJ2-7; 9 bases align to TRBD1. The CDR3 is 15 residues long. Germline CDR1 and CDR2: WNHNN and SYGVQD (reference sequence). V dropped 5 bases and J dropped 3; count of bases not matched to a gene: 8. The CDR3 is CASSIEGTGSYEQYF. CDR3 nucleotides: TGCGCCAGCAGTATCGAGGGGACAGGGAGCTACGAGCAGTACTTC.

The genes are TRBV19 and TRBJ2-2, with D maybe TRBD1 (6 bases). Germline V gene sequence: CDR1 LNHDA, CDR2 SQIVND (reference sequence). Trimming took off 5 bases at V and 6 bases at J, with 13 bases between the two ends. This CDR3 comprises 14 residues. CDR3 bases: TGTGCCAGTAGTGGAACAGGGCCCCCCGGGGAGCTGTTTTTT. As protein: CASSGTGPPGELFF.

This chain connects TRBV7-2 to TRBJ1-6; D may be TRBD1 (5 bases). Between the trimmed V and J ends, which lost 6 bases and 11 bases, there was a span of 14 bases. This CDR3 is 13 amino acids long. Germline CDR1 is SGHTA and CDR2 is FQGNSA. CDR3 amino acids: CASRGGGLTPLHF. The CDR3 DNA is TGTGCCAGCAGGGGCGGGGGGTTGACACCCCTCCACTTT.

The chain carries TRBV6-5 and TRBJ1-1; tentative D call: TRBD1 (5 bases). Germline V gene lookup returns CDR1 MNHEY and CDR2 SVGAGI. CDR3 length: 12 amino acids. V was clipped by 2 bases and J by 7 bases, with 8 bases between them. CDR3 sequence: CASSYVTGEAFF. The CDR3 DNA reads as TGTGCCAGCAGTTACGTTACAGGTGAAGCTTTCTTT.